This T cell receptor (beta chain) comes out of a study of glioma-infiltrating T cells. The iRepertoire nested amplicon-rescue multiplex PCR amplified TCR alpha and beta CDR3s from RNA. Tissue mRNA or PBMC total RNA, roughly 90-400 ng, went into one-step reverse transcription and amplification. TCRdb reanalysed the multiplex PCR reads using MiXCR and keeps one entry per CDR3 protein. The table records fewer than 250,000 distinct CDR3 sequences, approximately 30% of them present only once. As for this clonotype: Its antigen is as yet unknown.

Notes on the study in general: Tissue and blood shared very few CDR3 sequences. Non-neoplastic patients had below-expected tissue-blood divergence, while all gliomas exceeded expectation.

The clonotype comes from a human donor with low-grade glioma or glioblastoma, undergoing nonglioma brain surgery, or in good health (not recorded which). The sequenced sample consisted of glioma tissue, nonneoplastic brain tissue, or PBMCs (not recorded which).

The CDR3 nucleotides read TGTGCCAGCTCTCTAAGTAATGAAAAACTGTTTTTT. Translation gives CASSLSNEKLFF. This chain links TRBV18 with TRBJ1-4; unclear D gene. V lost 6 bases, J lost 4 bases, and 6 bases lay in between. Germline V CDR1 and CDR2: KGHSH, LQKENI. The length of the CDR3 is 12 residues.